This paragraph reports one T cell receptor (beta chain). A single record per CDR3 protein comes from TCRdb applying MiXCR to the 5' RACE reads. The sample lists about 240,000 distinct CDR3 sequences, roughly 7.5% occurring once. This specimen comes from a study of identical twins. Trimming removed 8 bases from V and 1 base from J, with 16 bases in between. The CDR3 has 15 amino acids. CDR1 is SNHLY and CDR2 is FYNNEI in the germline V gene. The sample was also linked to a second study, of yellow fever vaccine responses in identical twins.

The sample consisted of CD8+ T cells sorted from blood. V usage is TRBV2 and J usage is TRBJ2-3, with D maybe TRBD2 (6 bases). This sequence was found in a woman aged 18-29 years in good health. The CDR3 region is CASLESSGRTDTQYF. CDR3 DNA: TGTGCCAGCCTAGAGTCAAGCGGGCGCACAGATACGCAGTATTTT.